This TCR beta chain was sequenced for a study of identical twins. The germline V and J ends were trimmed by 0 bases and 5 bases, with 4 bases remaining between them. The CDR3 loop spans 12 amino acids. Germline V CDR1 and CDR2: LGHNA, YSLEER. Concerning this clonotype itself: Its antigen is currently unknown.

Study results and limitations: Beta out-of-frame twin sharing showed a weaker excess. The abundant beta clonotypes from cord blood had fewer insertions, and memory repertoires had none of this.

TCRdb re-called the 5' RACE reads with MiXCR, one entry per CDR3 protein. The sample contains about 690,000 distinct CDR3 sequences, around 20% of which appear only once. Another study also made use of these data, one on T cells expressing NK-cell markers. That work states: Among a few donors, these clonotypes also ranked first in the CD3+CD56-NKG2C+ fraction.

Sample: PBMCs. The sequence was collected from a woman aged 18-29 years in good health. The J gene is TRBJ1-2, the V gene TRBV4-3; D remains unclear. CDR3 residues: CASSQDRYGYTF. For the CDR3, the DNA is TGCGCCAGCAGCCAAGATCGTTATGGCTACACCTTC.